These 32 T cell receptor beta chains originate from one sample sequenced in a study of control samples from healthy donors and cancer patients. Produced via immunoSEQ multiplex PCR; TCRdb's table is partial and in-frame only. This table holds around 170,000 clones, around nine tenths found once. The sample comprised blood. The receptors here all came from a woman in her twenties or thirties in good health.

The V and J genes are TRBV7-2 and TRBJ1-2; D not certain. The V end lost 5 bases, the J end lost 2 bases, and 12 bases lay between the germline ends. The CDR3 loop spans 14 amino acids. Germline CDR1 SGHTA, CDR2 FQGNSA. CDR3 region: CASSRLPGNYGYTF. The CDR3 DNA reads TGTGCCAGCAGCAGACTTCCCGGGAACTATGGCTACACCTTC.

The gene calls are TRBV7-2 and TRBJ1-5, with 7 bases aligning to TRBD1. Germline V CDR1 and CDR2: SGHTA, FQGNSA. The ends lost 4 bases at V and 4 bases at J; junction bases unmatched: 1. This CDR3 has 13 amino acids. The DNA of the CDR3 is TGTGCCAGCAGCTCCAGGGGGAATCAGCCCCAGCATTTT. It encodes CASSSRGNQPQHF.

This rearrangement joins TRBV28 to TRBJ1-2, with D possibly being TRBD1 (6 bases). Trimming took 3 bases from V and 9 from J, leaving 17 bases between them. The CDR3 has 14 amino acids. Germline V gene sequence: CDR1 MDHEN, CDR2 SYDVKM. This CDR3 reads CASSFRAGEMRYTF. In nucleotides, the CDR3 is TGTGCCAGCAGTTTTCGGGCAGGGGAAATGCGCTACACCTTC.

This clone showed up just once. This chain links TRBV21-1 with TRBJ2-5. TRBV21-1 constitutes a pseudogene. CDR3 length: 13 amino acids. The chain's CDR3 is CAGKRCMGETQYF. CDR3 coding DNA: TGTGCCGGAAAACGATGCATGGGGGAGACCCAGTACTTC.

The chain joins TRBV27 to TRBJ2-7; 10 nucleotides line up with TRBD1. The CDR3 runs to 12 residues. Germline trimming cut 10 bases from V and 6 bases from J; bases unmatched to any gene: 6. Germline V gene sequence: CDR1 MNHEY, CDR2 SMNVEV (reference sequence). CDR3 protein: CATRQGAVEQYF. The CDR3 nucleotides read TGTGCCACTAGACAGGGGGCGGTCGAGCAGTACTTC.

About this clone itself: Other DNA sequences of this sample code for an identical CDR3. The gene calls are TRBV7-2 and TRBJ2-7; TRBD2 aligns across 11 bases. From germline, CDR1 is SGHTA and CDR2 FQGNSA. The CDR3 is 16 residues long. After removal of 0 bases from V and 3 bases from J, the junction contained 4 bases not matched to a gene. DNA for the CDR3: TGTGCCAGCAGCTTAGCCCTAGCGGGGGGATACTACGAGCAGTACTTC. This codes for CASSLALAGGYYEQYF. Full variable domain (missing parts from reference TRBV7-2 and TRBJ2-7): GAGVSQSPSNKVTEKGKDVELRCDPISGHTALYWYRQSLGQGLEFLIYFQGNSAPDKSGLPSDRFSAERTGGSVSTLTIQRTQQEDSAVYLCASSLALAGGYYEQYFGPGTRLTVT.

As for this clone: The same CDR3 also results from other DNA sequences found in this sample. The CDR3 region has the DNA TGCGCCAGCAGCCAAGTGGGGACGGGGTATGAAAAACTGTTTTTT. It is translated as CASSQVGTGYEKLFF. The V gene is TRBV4-1, the J gene TRBJ1-4, with TRBD1 as a possible D gene (5 bases). Germline V gene data show CDR1 as MGHRA and CDR2 as YSYEKL. Trimming removed 1 base from V and 6 bases from J, with 12 bases in between. The CDR3 has 15 residues.

The chain employs TRBV7-2 and TRBJ1-1; D is uncertain. This CDR3 comprises 14 residues. With 6 bases removed from V and 0 bases from J, the gap between germline ends came to 11 bases. Germline CDR1 SGHTA, CDR2 FQGNSA. The CDR3 spells CASRFPGMNTEAFF. The CDR3 nucleotides are TGTGCCAGCAGATTCCCGGGCATGAACACTGAAGCTTTCTTT.

This chain joins TRBV6-1 and TRBJ1-3; D may be TRBD1 (6 bases). Germline assignment: CDR1 MNHNS and CDR2 SASEGT. This CDR3 has 13 amino acids. V was shortened by 2 bases and J by 7 bases, with 9 bases between the two germline ends. CDR3 protein: CASSERGGNTIYF. In nucleotides, the CDR3 is TGTGCCAGCAGTGAACGAGGGGGGAACACCATATATTTT.

The CDR3 loop reads CASSADGTANEKLFF. CDR3 nucleotides: TGTGCCAGCAGCGCAGACGGGACAGCTAATGAAAAACTGTTTTTT. The chain carries TRBV7-9 and TRBJ1-4, with 7 bases aligning to TRBD1. The CDR3 is 15 amino acids. V lost 5 bases to trimming and J lost 3 bases; unmatched junction nucleotides: 6. Germline lookup yields CDR1 SEHNR and CDR2 FQNEAQ (reference sequence).

The genes are TRBV5-3 and TRBJ2-7; 12 positions agree with TRBD1. TRBV5-3 is labeled an ORF, and its function is uncertain. This CDR3 comprises 13 residues. With V trimmed by 9 bases and J by 4 bases, 5 bases remained unmatched. The CDR3 region is CATPGQGAYEQYF. The CDR3, as DNA: TGTGCCACCCCGGGACAGGGGGCTTACGAGCAGTACTTC.

The chain carries TRBV5-1 and TRBJ1-4; D not certain. The CDR3 has 15 residues. The germline V gene has CDR1 SGHRS and CDR2 YFSETQ. V was shortened by 0 bases and J by 8 bases, with 14 bases between the two germline ends. CDR3 in DNA: TGCGCCAGCAGCTTGGAGCCCCCGGACCGGGAAAAACTGTTTTTT. The encoded protein is CASSLEPPDREKLFF.

This chain links TRBV5-1 with TRBJ1-6; the match to TRBD1 covers 8 bases. The ends lost 0 bases at V and 8 bases at J; junction bases unmatched: 4. The CDR3 is 15 amino acids. CDR1 is SGHRS, CDR2 YFSETQ, per germline. In DNA, the CDR3 is TGCGCCAGCAGCTTGGGGACAGGGACGGATTCACCCCTCCACTTT. Its protein is CASSLGTGTDSPLHF.

This chain links TRBV6-1 with TRBJ2-3; 7 nucleotides line up with TRBD1. The CDR3 runs 16 residues. The V and J ends lost 4 bases and 3 bases, in that order; junction bases with no gene match: 10. Germline V gives CDR1 MNHNS, CDR2 SASEGT. The CDR3 nucleotides are TGTGCCAGCAGTGTCAACCCGGGACAGTTTACAGATACGCAGTATTTT. Translated: CASSVNPGQFTDTQYF.

The gene calls are TRBV28 and TRBJ1-2; 7 bases are a match to TRBD1. Germline V gives CDR1 MDHEN, CDR2 SYDVKM. V was clipped by 7 bases and J by 6 bases; unmatched bases: 14. The CDR3 runs 15 residues. This CDR3 reads CASTSPPARGDGYTF. CDR3 DNA sequence: TGTGCCAGCACCTCCCCCCCCGCCAGGGGGGATGGCTACACCTTC.

The rearrangement uses TRBV9 and TRBJ2-1; tentative D call: TRBD2 (6 bases). CDR1 is SGDLS and CDR2 is YYNGEE in the germline V gene. Trimming took 0 bases from V and 6 from J, leaving 13 bases between them. The CDR3 loop spans 15 amino acids. DNA for the CDR3: TGTGCCAGCAGCGTAGAACGGGAGAGTGTCAATGAGCAGTTCTTC. Its protein is CASSVERESVNEQFF.

V is TRBV6-2 or TRBV6-3 and J is TRBJ2-2; 7 bases map to TRBD1. With 5 bases clipped from V and 3 bases from J, the junction kept 6 bases outside the gene matches. CDR1 and CDR2 from the germline V gene are MNHEY and SVGEGT. The CDR3 is made up of 15 amino acids. CDR3 sequence (DNA): TGTGCCAGCAGTGCTACAGGGGATCACACCGGGGAGCTGTTTTTT. Protein product: CASSATGDHTGELFF.

The genes are TRBV15 and TRBJ1-5; D might be TRBD1 (6 bases). The length of the CDR3 is 17 residues. CDR1 is LNHNV and CDR2 is YYDKDF in the germline V gene (reference sequence). V was clipped by 1 base and J by 3 bases, with 16 bases between them. CDR3 residues: CATSRGFPDSPNQPQHF. The CDR3 DNA reads TGTGCCACCAGCAGAGGTTTCCCGGACAGTCCCAATCAGCCCCAGCATTTT. Supplemented by reference TRBV15 and TRBJ1-5, the full variable domain reads DAMVIQNPRYQVTQFGKPVTLSCSQTLNHNVMYWYQQKSSQAPKLLFHYYDKDFNNEADTPDNFQSRRPNTSFCFLDIRSPGLGDTAMYLCATSRGFPDSPNQPQHFGDGTRLSIL.

The chain recombines TRBV7-2 with TRBJ1-5; the D gene is possibly TRBD1 (5 bases). Between the trimmed V and J ends, which lost 5 bases and 2 bases, there was a span of 10 bases. Looked up from germline, CDR1 is SGHTA and CDR2 is FQGNSA. The CDR3 is 14 residues long. CDR3 protein: CASSQGGGNQPQHF. CDR3 bases: TGTGCCAGCAGCCAAGGAGGGGGCAATCAGCCCCAGCATTTT.

This clone was found once. The V and J genes are TRBV6-1 and TRBJ2-7; D might be TRBD2 (5 bases). The CDR3 runs to 14 residues. Germline V lookup: CDR1 MNHNS, CDR2 SASEGT. The V gene lost 0 bases and the J gene lost 2 bases, with 8 bases spanning the gap. The CDR3 nucleotides read TGTGCCAGCAGTGAAGCTATCGGGACCTACGAGCAGTACTTC. Protein: CASSEAIGTYEQYF.

The chain is built from TRBV6-4 and TRBJ2-3, with D maybe TRBD2 (7 bases). Germline CDR1 and CDR2: MRHNA and SNTAGT. The CDR3 totals 14 residues. Trimming pared 5 bases from V and 3 bases from J, leaving 12 bases between. CDR3 sequence reads: CASSRGGGTDTQYF. In DNA form, the CDR3 reads TGTGCCAGCAGTCGAGGGGGAGGGACAGATACGCAGTATTTT.

This rearrangement joins TRBV5-1 to TRBJ2-1, with D perhaps matching TRBD2 (5 bases). The CDR3 consists of 13 residues. V lost 5 bases, J lost 9 bases, and 15 bases lay in between. In germline, CDR1 is SGHRS, CDR2 YFSETQ. CDR3: CASRLPLAGEQFF. CDR3 DNA: TGCGCCAGCAGACTCCCTCTTGCGGGTGAGCAGTTCTTC. The full variable domain, with the rest looked up from reference TRBV5-1 and TRBJ2-1, is KAGVTQTPRYLIKTRGQQVTLSCSPISGHRSVSWYQQTPGQGLQFLFEYFSETQRNKGNFPGRFSGRQFSNSRSEMNVSTLELGDSALYLCASRLPLAGEQFFGPGTRLTVL.

The rearrangement uses TRBV9 and TRBJ2-3; maybe TRBD1 (6 bases). This CDR3 is 17 amino acids long. Per germline, CDR1 SGDLS and CDR2 YYNGEE. The V gene lost 0 bases and the J gene lost 4 bases, with 18 bases spanning the gap. CDR3 region: CASSVDIVGARADTQYF. In nucleotides, the CDR3 is TGTGCCAGCAGCGTAGATATTGTGGGGGCCAGGGCAGATACGCAGTATTTT.

This clone was found many times. This chain links TRBV7-6 with TRBJ1-6; D possibly corresponds to TRBD1 (6 bases). The V end was cut by 0 bases, the J end by 7 bases, with 13 bases between. The germline gives CDR1 SGHVS, CDR2 FNYEAQ. The CDR3 sequence is 16 residues long. The CDR3 reads CASSLASTGPNSPLHF. CDR3 DNA sequence: TGTGCCAGCAGCTTAGCTTCGACAGGTCCGAATTCACCCCTCCACTTT. Complete variable domain (other parts from reference TRBV7-6 and TRBJ1-6): GAGVSQSPRYKVTKRGQDVALRCDPISGHVSLYWYRQALGQGPEFLTYFNYEAQQDKSGLPNDRFSAERPEGSISTLTIQRTEQRDSAMYRCASSLASTGPNSPLHFGNGTRLTVT.

This sequence joins TRBV19 and TRBJ1-4; D gene ambiguous. There are 14 residues in the CDR3. V shed 3 bases and J shed 8 bases, with 13 bases lying between them. Germline values: CDR1 LNHDA, CDR2 SQIVND (reference sequence). CDR3: CASSISGRSEKLFF. DNA for the CDR3: TGTGCCAGTAGTATCAGTGGACGGTCCGAAAAACTGTTTTTT.

The V gene is TRBV28, the J gene TRBJ2-1, with TRBD2 matching 13 bases. This CDR3 is 18 amino acids long. Germline V gene data show CDR1 as MDHEN and CDR2 as SYDVKM. J was trimmed by 0 bases and V by 4 bases; bases with no gene match: 6. CDR3 residues: CASSSIGTSGISYNEQFF. The DNA for the CDR3 is TGTGCCAGCAGTTCCATAGGGACTAGCGGGATCTCCTACAATGAGCAGTTCTTC.

Comment on this clone: The identical CDR3 is also encoded by other nucleotide sequences in the sample. This chain links TRBV6-5 with TRBJ2-2, with D tentatively TRBD1 or TRBD2 (5 bases each). Germline V gives CDR1 MNHEY, CDR2 SVGAGI. This CDR3 contains 14 residues. The V end was cut by 0 bases, the J end by 5 bases, with 7 bases between. The chain's CDR3 is CASSYSGVTGELFF. The CDR3 DNA reads TGTGCCAGCAGTTACTCGGGGGTTACCGGGGAGCTGTTTTTT.

V is TRBV4-3 and J is TRBJ2-7; D is ambiguous. Looked up from germline, CDR1 is LGHNA and CDR2 is YSLEER. This CDR3 contains 14 residues. V lost 0 bases and J 4 bases, leaving 10 bases between the germline ends. The CDR3 nucleotides read TGCGCCAGCAGCCAAGATCTGGGTCAGTACGAGCAGTACTTC. As protein: CASSQDLGQYEQYF.

The chain employs TRBV6-2 or TRBV6-3 and TRBJ1-1; D possibly corresponds to TRBD1 (5 bases). V was trimmed by 5 bases and J by 7 bases, leaving 14 bases between them. Germline lookup yields CDR1 MNHEY and CDR2 SVGEGT. This CDR3 has 13 amino acids. This CDR3 is CASSPDYRGEAFF. As DNA, the CDR3 is TGTGCCAGCAGTCCCGATTATAGGGGTGAAGCTTTCTTT.

The rearrangement links TRBV25-1 to TRBJ2-3, with TRBD2 identical over 8 bases. The CDR3 has 15 amino acids. The germline V gene encodes CDR1 MGHDK and CDR2 SYGVNS. J lost 4 bases, V lost 1 base, and 4 bases had no gene match. The DNA for the CDR3 is TGTGCCAGCAGTGAATTTCGGGGGGGCGCAGATACGCAGTATTTT. This encodes CASSEFRGGADTQYF.

The rearrangement joins TRBV9 to TRBJ2-6, with 7 positions matching TRBD1. Unmatched junction bases numbered 9, after V lost 3 bases and J lost 0 bases. Per the germline V gene, CDR1 is SGDLS and CDR2 is YYNGEE. The CDR3 is made up of 18 amino acids. The CDR3 loop is CASSGDRVSYSGANVLTF. The CDR3 coding sequence is TGTGCCAGCAGCGGAGACAGGGTCTCCTACTCTGGGGCCAACGTCCTGACTTTC.

V and J are TRBV6-1 and TRBJ2-7, with D hard to call. V was pared by 3 bases and J by 4 bases, with 4 bases between. Germline V CDR1 and CDR2: MNHNS, SASEGT. The CDR3 spans 11 residues. The CDR3 region has the DNA TGTGCCAGCAGTGACATTTACGAGCAGTACTTC. It specifies CASSDIYEQYF.